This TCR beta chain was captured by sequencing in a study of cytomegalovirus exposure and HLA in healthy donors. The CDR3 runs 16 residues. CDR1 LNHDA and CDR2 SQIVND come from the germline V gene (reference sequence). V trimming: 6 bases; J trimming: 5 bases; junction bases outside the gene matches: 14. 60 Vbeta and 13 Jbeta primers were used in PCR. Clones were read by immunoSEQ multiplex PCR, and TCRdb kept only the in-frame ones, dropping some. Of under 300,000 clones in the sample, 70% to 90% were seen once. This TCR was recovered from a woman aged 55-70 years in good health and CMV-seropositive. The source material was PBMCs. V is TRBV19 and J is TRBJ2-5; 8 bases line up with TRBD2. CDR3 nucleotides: TGTGCCAGTAGCTCCCTTTCGGGAGGGCCGGGGGAGACCCAGTACTTC. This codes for CASSSLSGGPGETQYF.